The 14 T cell receptor beta chains given below trace back to one sample, sequenced in a study of blood T cell repertoires in COVID-19. The protocol was immunoSEQ multiplex PCR, while the TCRdb copy is restricted to in-frame clones and leaves out a portion. The sample holds about 350,000 clones, 85% to 90% seen once. Source material: peripheral blood. Receptors originate from a woman aged 70 to 79 with COVID-19, enrolled during active disease.

V and J are TRBV27 and TRBJ1-1, with D tentatively TRBD1 (5 bases). Looked up from germline, CDR1 is MNHEY and CDR2 is SMNVEV (reference sequence). The V end lost 8 bases, the J end lost 5 bases, and 15 bases lay between the germline ends. The CDR3 loop spans 13 amino acids. In DNA, the CDR3 is TGTGCCAGCGGCCGTTTTAGGGGAACTGAAGCTTTCTTT. Translating gives CASGRFRGTEAFF.

The rearrangement uses TRBV18 and TRBJ1-1; D is uncertain. CDR3 size: 15 residues. CDR1 is KGHSH and CDR2 is LQKENI in the germline V gene. The V end lost 1 base, the J end lost 1 base, and 10 bases lay between the germline ends. The CDR3 region has the DNA TGTGCCAGCTCACCACAAGGTGCAGGGAACACTGAAGCTTTCTTT. This translates into CASSPQGAGNTEAFF.

The chain carries TRBV7-2 and TRBJ2-3; maybe TRBD2 (5 bases). V was trimmed by 11 bases and J by 2 bases, leaving 14 bases between them. The V gene's germline CDR1 is SGHTA and CDR2 FQGNSA. This CDR3 is 13 amino acids long. The CDR3 DNA reads as TGTGCCGACGGGGTAGAGGCCACAGATACGCAGTATTTT. This translates into CADGVEATDTQYF.

This clone has just a few counts. The chain has TRBV28 and TRBJ1-1; D uncertain. Germline CDR1 and CDR2: MDHEN and SYDVKM. The CDR3 consists of 12 residues. V was cut by 5 bases and J by 3 bases, with 7 bases left in between. The DNA of the CDR3 is TGTGCCAGCAGTCCACTTCACACTGAAGCTTTCTTT. It specifies CASSPLHTEAFF.

The chain recombines TRBV6-1 with TRBJ1-5, with D tentatively TRBD1 (5 bases). Trimming pared 0 bases from V and 7 bases from J, leaving 16 bases between. The CDR3 has 16 amino acids. Germline lookup yields CDR1 MNHNS and CDR2 SASEGT. The CDR3 loop reads CASSEAATREGQPQHF. The CDR3 DNA sequence: TGTGCCAGCAGTGAAGCCGCGACCAGGGAAGGGCAGCCCCAGCATTTT.

This clone was observed many times. V gene TRBV7-2 combines with J gene TRBJ1-1; 7 nucleotides agree with TRBD1. Germline CDR1 SGHTA, CDR2 FQGNSA. The CDR3 sequence is 14 residues long. The V and J ends lost 2 bases and 3 bases, in that order; junction bases with no gene match: 3. The DNA of the CDR3 is TGTGCCAGCAGCTTACAGGGGGACGACACTGAAGCTTTCTTT. Translated, it gives CASSLQGDDTEAFF.

J is TRBJ2-1 and V is TRBV2, with TRBD2 identical over 11 bases. The germline CDR1 and CDR2 sequences are SNHLY and FYNNEI. The CDR3 length is 15 residues. V dropped 8 bases and J dropped 6; count of bases not matched to a gene: 9. CDR3 region: CASPASGGPSNEQFF. DNA for the CDR3: TGTGCCAGCCCCGCTAGCGGGGGGCCCTCCAATGAGCAGTTCTTC.

The rearrangement uses TRBV5-6 and TRBJ1-4, with TRBD1 identical over 7 bases. V gave up 1 base and J gave up 4 bases; unmatched junction bases: 1. CDR3 length equals 14 residues. The germline V gene has CDR1 SGHDT and CDR2 YYEEEE. Here the CDR3 reads CASSLQGVNEKLFF. The DNA for the CDR3 is TGTGCCAGCAGCTTGCAGGGGGTTAATGAAAAACTGTTTTTT.

The chain recombines TRBV21-1 with TRBJ2-7; the table's D call of TRBD2 was not tested on the DNA. TRBV21-1 represents a pseudogene. CDR3 length: 15 residues. The chain's CDR3 is CASSKRGTPNYEQYF. In nucleotides, the CDR3 is TGTGCCAGCAGCAAACGGGGGACTCCCAACTACGAGCAGTACTTC.

The V call is TRBV3-1 (or the pseudogene TRBV3-2), the J call TRBJ2-3, with TRBD2 identical over 8 bases. The CDR3 contains 17 residues. Trimming cost V 4 bases and J 7 bases; bases outside gene matches: 16. Germline V gene lookup returns CDR1 LGHDT and CDR2 YNNKEL (reference sequence). This CDR3 reads CASSLKISGGAWYTQYF. CDR3 coding DNA: TGTGCCAGCAGCCTAAAGATTTCGGGGGGGGCCTGGTATACGCAGTATTTT.

The chain couples TRBV18 to TRBJ1-2, with 9 nucleotides matching TRBD1. The CDR3 extends over 14 amino acids. V lost 2 bases and J lost 5; bases outside the gene matches: 3. The V gene's germline CDR1 is KGHSH and CDR2 LQKENI. The CDR3 DNA reads TGTGCCAGCTCACCAACAGGGGGCGATTATGGCTACACCTTC. Translating gives CASSPTGGDYGYTF.

J is TRBJ2-7 and V is TRBV19, with 7 nucleotides matching TRBD2. The CDR3 consists of 15 residues. Germline CDR1 is LNHDA and CDR2 is SQIVND (reference sequence). The trim removed 1 base at V and 2 bases at J, leaving 5 bases unmatched. This chain's CDR3 is CASSIARGIAYEQYF. The DNA for the CDR3 is TGTGCCAGTAGTATAGCGCGGGGGATAGCCTACGAGCAGTACTTC.

The chain recombines TRBV10-1 with TRBJ2-3; possibly TRBD1 for D (6 bases). This CDR3 has 15 residues. CDR1 WNHNN and CDR2 SYGVQD come from the germline V gene (reference sequence). Trimming cost V 2 bases and J 3 bases, with 12 bases left between them. In DNA, the CDR3 is TGCGCCAGCAGTGAGGGACAGTGGGGAACAGATACGCAGTATTTT. Its protein product is CASSEGQWGTDTQYF.

This rearrangement joins TRBV9 to TRBJ1-3; D uncertain. The CDR3 loop spans 14 amino acids. CDR1 SGDLS and CDR2 YYNGEE come from the germline V gene. Between the trimmed V and J ends, which lost 3 bases and 1 base, there was a span of 8 bases. Here the CDR3 DNA reads TGTGCCAGCAGCGCAACAGATTCTGGAAACACCATATATTTT. Protein sequence: CASSATDSGNTIYF.